This TCR beta chain is from a study of blood T cell repertoires in COVID-19. Germline CDR1 and CDR2: MGHRA and YSYEKL. CDR3 length: 15 residues. J lost 4 bases, V lost 1 base, and 7 bases had no gene match. The table came from immunoSEQ multiplex PCR; TCRdb's copy has only in-frame clones and leaves some out. The sample holds about 47,000 clones, around 84% seen once. This receptor was obtained from a man aged 50 or older with acute or convalescent COVID-19. The rearrangement joins TRBV4-1 to TRBJ2-7; 7 bases are shared with TRBD1. Sequenced input: peripheral blood. The CDR3 loop is CASSQGSSRGYEQYF. For the CDR3, the DNA is TGCGCCAGCAGCCAAGGGAGTTCCAGGGGGTACGAGCAGTACTTC.